The T cell receptor beta chain described here comes from a study of shared clonotypes between healthy human individuals. Points from the study as a whole: Sampling involved blood alone; tissue repertoires likely differ.

Clones were sequenced by immunoSEQ multiplex PCR, and TCRdb holds only the in-frame ones, with some missing. The sample includes about 1 million clones, about 76% of them seen just once. Of note for this clone: Its specificity is unknown.

The CDR3 contains 15 residues. Between the trimmed V and J ends, which lost 8 bases and 0 bases, there was a span of 16 bases. Germline V gene lookup returns CDR1 SNHLY and CDR2 FYNNEI. The chain is built from TRBV2 and TRBJ1-2, with a tentative D call TRBD1 (5 bases). This sequence was found in a man younger than 35 in good health. Sequencing input: memory CD4+ T cells sorted from blood. Specified subset: CD45RA-negative fraction. The chain's CDR3 is CASPKPDIPNYGYTF. The DNA of the CDR3 is TGTGCCAGCCCTAAGCCGGACATACCTAACTATGGCTACACCTTC.